This T cell receptor (beta chain) was retrieved from a study of Ad26.COV2.S vaccination and SARS-CoV-2 variants. Study-level information: Intramuscular Ad26.COV2.S doses were given once or twice, 56 days apart. Whole-study findings and limits: Individuals receiving vaccine had higher spike-specific TCR breadth than placebo recipients did. Measurements of TCR breadth and depth may have given underestimates of the total T cell responses.

Comment on this clone: Its antigen is as yet unknown.

Clones were read by immunoSEQ multiplex PCR, and TCRdb kept only the in-frame ones, dropping some. Of 200,000 to 300,000 clones in the sample, 88% are singletons; the top ten hold over 8.5%. Treatment given: about 20 received Ad26.COV2.S at low or high dose, single or two shots; several received placebo; per-sample allocation not given. Repertoires come from day 63 after the first vaccine or placebo injection. Boston hosted the donor, who was an adult aged 18-55 years. The V gene end was trimmed by 8 bases and the J gene end by 4 bases; junction bases not matched to a gene: 0. This CDR3 has 11 residues. Germline V lookup: CDR1 LGHDT, CDR2 YNNKEL (reference sequence).

Specimen: peripheral blood, collected in a trial of Ad26.COV2.S vaccine versus placebo. This clonotype originated in a person aged 18-60 years who received the Ad26.COV2.S COVID-19 vaccine or a placebo. The chain employs TRBV3-1 (or the pseudogene TRBV3-2) and TRBJ2-3, with 7 nucleotides matching TRBD1. CDR3 residues: CASQGADTQYF. The DNA of the CDR3 is TGTGCCAGCCAGGGGGCAGATACGCAGTATTTT.